This T cell receptor (beta chain) comes out of a study of T cells in Graves' hyperthyroidism and ophthalmopathy. V trimming: 1 base; J trimming: 7 bases; junction bases outside the gene matches: 11. CDR3 size: 16 residues. CDR1 is SEHNR, CDR2 FQNEAQ, per germline (reference sequence). It was RNA transcripts that yielded the amplified TCR beta CDR3 regions. HTBI primers were employed in a first-round RT-PCR of the TCR CDR3. TCRdb called the multiplex PCR reads again in MiXCR, with one record for every CDR3 protein. The sample shows 300,000 to 450,000 distinct CDR3 sequences, around 13% of them seen only once. This clonotype occurred a few times.

This receptor was taken from a woman between 55 and 75 years old with Graves' hyperthyroidism. Sequenced input: blood. The rearrangement uses TRBV7-9 and TRBJ2-7; 9 nucleotides align to TRBD1. The CDR3 DNA reads as TGTGCCAGCAGCTTAGGCTCGGGGGGACAGGGCCGGGAGCAGTACTTC. Its protein is CASSLGSGGQGREQYF.